Reported below is one T cell receptor (beta chain). This entry belongs to a study of OX40 agonist ivuxolimab in advanced cancers. Study-level background: Each dose-escalation patient presented with hepatocellular carcinoma, melanoma, renal cell or head and neck cancer.

Profiling relied on immunoSEQ multiplex PCR, and the TCRdb table lists in-frame clones only, not all of them. Seen here are 100,000 to 150,000 clones, 90% observed once, and the top ten hold about 1.1%. The source of this sequence is an adult with an advanced solid tumor such as melanoma, head and neck, liver or kidney cancer. Material: CD4+ or CD8+ T cells sorted from blood, obtained in a trial of the OX40 agonist ivuxolimab.

The CDR3 loop is CASTPGTGSNNEQFF. Here the CDR3 DNA reads TGTGCCAGCACACCCGGGACAGGGAGTAACAATGAGCAGTTCTTC. This chain links TRBV6-1 with TRBJ2-1, with 9 nucleotides matching TRBD1. This CDR3 spans 15 amino acids. The V segment lost 7 bases and the J segment 5 bases; nucleotides outside the gene matches: 9. Germline assignment: CDR1 MNHNS and CDR2 SASEGT.